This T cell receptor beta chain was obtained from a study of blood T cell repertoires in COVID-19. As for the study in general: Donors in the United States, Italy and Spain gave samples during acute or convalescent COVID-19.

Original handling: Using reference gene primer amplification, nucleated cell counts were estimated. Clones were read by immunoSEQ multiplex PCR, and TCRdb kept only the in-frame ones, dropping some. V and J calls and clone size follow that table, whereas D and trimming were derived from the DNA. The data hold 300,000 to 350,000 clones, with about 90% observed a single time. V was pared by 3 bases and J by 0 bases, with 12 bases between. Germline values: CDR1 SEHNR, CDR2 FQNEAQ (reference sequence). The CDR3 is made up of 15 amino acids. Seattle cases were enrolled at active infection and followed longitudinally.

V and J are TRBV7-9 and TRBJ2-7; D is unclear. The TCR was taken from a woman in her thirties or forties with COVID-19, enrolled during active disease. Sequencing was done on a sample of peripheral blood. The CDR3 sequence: CASSFNSKASYEQYF. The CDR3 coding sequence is TGTGCCAGCAGCTTTAACAGCAAGGCCTCCTACGAGCAGTACTTC. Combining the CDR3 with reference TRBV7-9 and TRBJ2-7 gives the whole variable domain DTGVSQNPRHKITKRGQNVTFRCDPISEHNRLYWYRQTLGQGPEFLTYFQNEAQLEKSRLLSDRFSAERPKGSFSTLEIQRTEQGDSAMYLCASSFNSKASYEQYFGPGTRLTVT.